The 29 T cell receptor beta chains in this list originate from one sample, sequenced in a study of type 1 and type 2 diabetes patients. PCR was run on genomic DNA. Multiplex PCR with 30 forward and 13 reverse primers amplified the TCR beta CDR3. TCRdb ran MiXCR on the multiplex PCR reads and lists one entry per CDR3 protein. The table records 280,000 or so distinct CDR3 sequences, approximately 45% of them present only once. The sequencing input was peripheral blood mononuclear cells (PBMCs). The receptor source for this set is a man between 18 and 29 years old with type 2 diabetes.

This clonotype was counted only a few times. V and J are TRBV2 and TRBJ2-3; either TRBD1 or TRBD2 may supply D (5 bases each). Germline V gene sequence: CDR1 SNHLY, CDR2 FYNNEI. The CDR3 is 13 residues long. Trimming removed 4 bases at V and 4 bases at J, with 9 bases between. The chain's CDR3 is CASSARDPDTQYF. The CDR3 DNA reads TGTGCCAGCAGTGCGAGGGACCCAGATACGCAGTATTTT.

The chain employs TRBV11-1 and TRBJ2-4; a weak D match, TRBD2 (6 bases). The germline V gene encodes CDR1 SGHAT and CDR2 FQDESV (reference sequence). Trimming took 3 bases from V and 8 from J, leaving 8 bases between them. CDR3 length: 12 residues. The CDR3 region has the DNA TGTGCCAGCAGCTTTGGAGGGGACATTCAGTACTTC. Residues: CASSFGGDIQYF.

V usage is TRBV7-6 and J usage is TRBJ2-7; unclear D gene. CDR3 length: 16 amino acids. The germline V gene has CDR1 SGHVS and CDR2 FNYEAQ. The V end was cut by 1 base, the J end by 6 bases, with 19 bases between. This chain's CDR3 is CASSLVSARSGSEQYF. The CDR3 nucleotides are TGTGCCAGCAGCTTAGTATCAGCTCGTTCCGGGTCCGAGCAGTACTTC.

This clonotype was observed a few times. The chain carries TRBV4-3 and TRBJ1-4; a weak D match, TRBD1 (5 bases). Germline CDR1 reads LGHNA; CDR2 reads YSLEER. CDR3 size: 14 residues. V was pared by 1 base and J by 6 bases, with 9 bases between. CDR3 nucleotide sequence: TGCGCCAGCAGCCAAGCGGGGGAGGATGAAAAACTGTTTTTT. Amino acid sequence: CASSQAGEDEKLFF.

Remarks on this clonotype: One end of the junction fails to match germline, which may point to a read error. The rearrangement joins TRBV6-5 to TRBJ2-3; D gene uncertain. CDR1 is MNHEY, CDR2 SVGAGI, per germline. CDR3 size: 15 residues. CDR3 DNA: TGCGCCAGCAGTTACCAGACCGCAAGCACAGATACGCAGTATTTT. Protein sequence: CASSYQTASTDTQYF.

This clonotype was found a few times. The rearrangement joins TRBV2 to TRBJ2-7, with 11 bases aligning to TRBD1. CDR1 and CDR2 from the germline V gene are SNHLY and FYNNEI. Trimming took 10 bases from V and 5 from J; bases not matched to a gene: 4. CDR3 size: 12 residues. CDR3 sequence (DNA): TGTGCCACGGACAGGGGGCATGACGAGCAGTACTTC. The encoded protein is CATDRGHDEQYF.

This rearrangement joins TRBV6-5 to TRBJ2-7; D is possibly TRBD1 (7 bases). The germline CDR1 and CDR2 sequences are MNHEY and SVGAGI. V was pared by 7 bases and J by 2 bases, with 12 bases between. The length of the CDR3 is 13 residues. The CDR3 bases are TGTGCCAGCAAGGCAGGGGGGACCTACGAGCAGTACTTC. Amino acid sequence: CASKAGGTYEQYF.

In its sample, this clonotype was seen a few times. The rearrangement uses TRBV7-2 and TRBJ2-2, with D perhaps TRBD1 or TRBD2 (5 bases each). V lost 5 bases, J lost 0 bases, and 13 bases lay in between. This CDR3 spans 16 amino acids. Germline-derived CDR1 and CDR2 are SGHTA and FQGNSA. CDR3 sequence: CASSLRGAANTGELFF. Here the CDR3 DNA reads TGTGCCAGCAGCCTTAGGGGAGCGGCGAACACCGGGGAGCTGTTTTTT.

The chain couples TRBV12-3 or TRBV12-4 to TRBJ1-2; unclear D gene. Between the trimmed V and J ends, which lost 3 bases and 2 bases, there was a span of 7 bases. The length of the CDR3 is 13 residues. As DNA, the CDR3 is TGTGCCAGCAGTTTTCACCGCAACTATGGCTACACCTTC. Translated, it gives CASSFHRNYGYTF.

This clonotype has just a few counts. The chain has TRBV20-1 and TRBJ1-1, with unresolved D. V was shortened by 0 bases and J by 0 bases, with 11 bases between the two germline ends. Looked up from germline, CDR1 is DFQATT and CDR2 is SNEGSKA (reference sequence). This CDR3 region has 15 residues. CDR3 nucleotides: TGCAGTGCTAGAGATCAGAGCAAGCTGAACACTGAAGCTTTCTTT. Translating it yields CSARDQSKLNTEAFF.

The V and J genes are TRBV7-6 and TRBJ2-1; the D gene is possibly TRBD1 (6 bases). CDR1 SGHVS and CDR2 FNYEAQ come from the germline V gene. Trimming took off 7 bases at V and 3 bases at J, with 16 bases between the two ends. This CDR3 region has 15 residues. CDR3 in DNA: TGTGCCAGCATCAAAGACAGGCGGTTCTACAATGAGCAGTTCTTC. This encodes CASIKDRRFYNEQFF. Full variable domain (missing parts from reference TRBV7-6 and TRBJ2-1): GAGVSQSPRYKVTKRGQDVALRCDPISGHVSLYWYRQALGQGPEFLTYFNYEAQQDKSGLPNDRFSAERPEGSISTLTIQRTEQRDSAMYRCASIKDRRFYNEQFFGPGTRLTVL.

This rearrangement joins TRBV20-1 to TRBJ1-5, with 10 bases aligning to TRBD1. CDR1 is DFQATT, CDR2 SNEGSKA, per germline (reference sequence). The CDR3 has 15 residues. The J segment lost 3 bases and the V segment lost 5 bases, leaving 7 bases of the junction unmatched. The CDR3 spells CSAAPGTGDNQPQHF. The CDR3 nucleotides are TGCAGTGCTGCCCCCGGGACAGGGGACAATCAGCCCCAGCATTTT.

This clonotype appeared many times. The chain is built from TRBV2 and TRBJ2-2, with D perhaps matching TRBD2 (5 bases). Per the germline V gene, CDR1 is SNHLY and CDR2 is FYNNEI. This CDR3 contains 14 residues. Trimming shortened V by 8 bases and J by 2 bases, and 12 bases separated the two germline ends. The CDR3 spells CASGLAGNTGELFF. CDR3 bases: TGTGCCAGCGGTCTAGCTGGTAACACCGGGGAGCTGTTTTTT.

This clonotype showed up many times. The chain couples TRBV10-3 to TRBJ2-1; the D gene is possibly TRBD1 (6 bases). Trimming removed 4 bases from V and 6 bases from J, with 7 bases in between. This CDR3 region has 12 residues. In germline, CDR1 is ENHRY, CDR2 SYGVKD. The DNA for the CDR3 is TGTGCCATCAGTGTAGGGGGCAATGAGCAGTTCTTC. Translated, it gives CAISVGGNEQFF.

This clonotype showed up just a few times. The rearrangement links TRBV19 to TRBJ2-3; TRBD2 matches 7 bases. The CDR3 extends over 16 amino acids. The germline V gene encodes CDR1 LNHDA and CDR2 SQIVND (reference sequence). J gave up 3 bases and V 0 bases, and 6 bases lay outside the gene matches. The CDR3 loop is CASSIEGGSRTDTQYF. Here the CDR3 DNA reads TGTGCCAGTAGTATAGAAGGCGGGAGTAGAACAGATACGCAGTATTTT.

This clonotype appeared many times. This rearrangement joins TRBV2 to TRBJ2-7, with a tentative D call TRBD1 (5 bases). V dropped 3 bases and J dropped 0 bases, with 9 bases sitting between them. The germline gives CDR1 SNHLY, CDR2 FYNNEI. CDR3 size: 14 residues. Here the CDR3 reads CASSETESSYEQYF. CDR3 in DNA: TGTGCCAGCAGTGAGACAGAGAGCTCCTACGAGCAGTACTTC.

The chain employs TRBV2 and TRBJ2-3, with 8 positions matching TRBD1. CDR1 SNHLY and CDR2 FYNNEI come from the germline V gene. The J segment lost 7 bases and the V segment lost 6 bases, leaving 9 bases of the junction unmatched. The CDR3 length is 14 residues. The CDR3 bases are TGTGCCAGCAGCGCCGACAGGGGCGCACATACGCAGTATTTT. Translation gives CASSADRGAHTQYF.

V and J are TRBV29-1 and TRBJ2-3; the D is unclear. The CDR3 extends over 10 amino acids. Germline values: CDR1 SQVTM, CDR2 ANQGSEA. The V end lost 7 bases, the J end lost 2 bases, and 4 bases lay between the germline ends. The CDR3 coding sequence is TGCAGCGCCTACACAGATACGCAGTATTTT. It specifies CSAYTDTQYF.

CDR3 DNA: TGTGCCAGCAGGGGGGACGGGGACATTCAGTACTTC. Translation gives CASRGDGDIQYF. The chain carries TRBV9 and TRBJ2-4, with D perhaps given as TRBD1 or TRBD2 (5 bases each). With 5 bases removed from V and 8 bases from J, the gap between germline ends came to 11 bases. This CDR3 contains 12 residues. Looked up from germline, CDR1 is SGDLS and CDR2 is YYNGEE.

In this sample, this clonotype turned up a few times. V gene TRBV13 combines with J gene TRBJ2-7; no clear D gene. Germline V gene sequence: CDR1 PRHDT, CDR2 FYEKMQ (reference sequence). V shed 4 bases and J shed 0 bases, with 10 bases lying between them. The CDR3 sequence is 14 residues long. The CDR3 coding sequence is TGTGCCAGCAGCTCTATGCCCACCTCCTACGAGCAGTACTTC. Translated, it gives CASSSMPTSYEQYF. Looking up the rest from reference TRBV13 and TRBJ2-7 gives the full variable domain: AAGVIQSPRHLIKEKRETATLKCYPIPRHDTVYWYQQGPGQDPQFLISFYEKMQSDKGSIPDRFSAQQFSDYHSELNMSSLELGDSALYFCASSSMPTSYEQYFGPGTRLTVT.

This clonotype was recorded many times. This chain connects TRBV15 to TRBJ2-7; D is unresolved. Trimming shortened V by 5 bases and J by 0 bases, and 14 bases separated the two germline ends. Per the germline V gene, CDR1 is LNHNV and CDR2 is YYDKDF (reference sequence). The length of the CDR3 is 15 residues. This chain's CDR3 is CATSPSRSGSYEQYF. In DNA form, the CDR3 reads TGTGCCACCAGCCCGTCCCGCTCGGGCTCCTACGAGCAGTACTTC.

The table lists this clonotype with many counts. J is TRBJ2-6 and V is TRBV12-3 or TRBV12-4, with D possibly called TRBD1 or TRBD2 (6 bases each). The CDR3 covers 16 residues. V lost 6 bases and J lost 1, with 13 bases in between. This CDR3 is CASSGRGRSGANVLTF. CDR3 DNA: TGTGCCAGCAGCGGTCGGGGGCGTTCTGGGGCCAACGTCCTGACTTTC.

The rearrangement links TRBV10-1 to TRBJ2-3; D assignment may be TRBD1 or TRBD2 (5 bases each). V dropped 7 bases and J dropped 0 bases, with 14 bases sitting between them. The germline CDR1 and CDR2 sequences are WNHNN and SYGVQD (reference sequence). The length of the CDR3 is 15 residues. The CDR3 loop reads CASTFDGTSTDTQYF. CDR3 nucleotide sequence: TGCGCCAGCACATTCGACGGGACGAGCACAGATACGCAGTATTTT.

This clonotype was seen just once. The CDR3 here is CASRRVAKNIQYF. The CDR3 region has the DNA TGTGCCAGCAGGAGGGTAGCCAAAAACATTCAGTACTTC. This chain connects TRBV5-8 to TRBJ2-4; the D gene is possibly TRBD2 (5 bases). This CDR3 is built from 13 residues. Germline V gene sequence: CDR1 SGHTS, CDR2 YDEGEE. The V end lost 5 bases, the J end lost 0 bases, and 6 bases lay between the germline ends.

V usage is TRBV7-9 and J usage is TRBJ2-5; either TRBD1 or TRBD2 may supply D (5 bases each). Germline assignment: CDR1 SEHNR and CDR2 FQNEAQ (reference sequence). The ends were cut back, 4 bases at V and 6 bases at J, with 18 bases in the middle. The CDR3 consists of 15 residues. CDR3 amino acids: CASSWRMRGKQTQYF. In nucleotides, the CDR3 is TGTGCCAGCAGCTGGCGTATGAGGGGCAAACAGACCCAGTACTTC.

The rearrangement joins TRBV9 to TRBJ2-2, with D unresolved. The CDR3 sequence is 13 residues long. V was trimmed by 0 bases and J by 6 bases, leaving 6 bases between them. Germline CDR1 is SGDLS and CDR2 is YYNGEE. The CDR3 region has the DNA TGTGCCAGCAGCGTAGGGTGGGCCGGGGAGCTGTTTTTT. It encodes CASSVGWAGELFF.

This clonotype showed up just a few times. This sequence joins TRBV7-2 and TRBJ2-7; 8 bases match TRBD2. Germline CDR1 SGHTA, CDR2 FQGNSA. The CDR3 loop spans 16 amino acids. The V gene end was trimmed by 5 bases and the J gene end by 7 bases; junction bases not matched to a gene: 16. CDR3 nucleotides: TGTGCCAGCAGCCCATCGGGGGGGTTTTTTGAATCGGAGCAGTACTTC. This sequence encodes CASSPSGGFFESEQYF.

Worth noting for this clonotype: One junction end disagrees with the germline gene, perhaps due to a read error. This chain joins TRBV12-3 or TRBV12-4 and TRBJ2-1; D is perhaps TRBD1 (6 bases). The CDR3 runs to 13 residues. CDR3 coding DNA: TGTGCCATCAGTGGGGGCATTAACAATGAGCAGTTCTTC. It translates to CAISGGINNEQFF.

The chain couples TRBV19 to TRBJ1-2; a possible D gene is TRBD1 (5 bases). The length of the CDR3 is 15 residues. The V and J ends lost 6 bases and 0 bases respectively, with 14 bases between them. Germline loops: CDR1 LNHDA, CDR2 SQIVND (reference sequence). Written as DNA, the CDR3 is TGTGCCAGTAGGGGGCTAGCGCTTTCTAACTATGGCTACACCTTC. It specifies CASRGLALSNYGYTF.